This T cell receptor beta chain was recorded in a study of cytomegalovirus exposure and HLA in healthy donors. General study results and limits: Several of the most significant clusters appeared, in a later analysis, to be linked to common viral pathogens.

PCR employed 60 Vbeta and 13 Jbeta primers. Sequencing used immunoSEQ multiplex PCR; TCRdb keeps in-frame clones, though not all of them. The sample includes roughly 100,000 clones, roughly 80% of them seen just once. For this clone: Its specificity is not known.

Per the germline V gene, CDR1 is SGHDN and CDR2 is FVKESK. The J segment lost 1 base and the V segment lost 6 bases, leaving 6 bases of the junction unmatched. The length of the CDR3 is 15 residues. Sequenced material: PBMCs. The chain recombines TRBV14 with TRBJ1-3; TRBD1 agrees at 7 bases. The receptor was isolated from a man younger than 45 in good health and CMV-seropositive. CDR3 DNA sequence: TGTGCCAGCAGGCCGACAGGGAATTCTGGAAACACCATATATTTT. This translates into CASRPTGNSGNTIYF.